This T cell receptor beta chain appears in the sequencing data of a study of cytomegalovirus exposure and HLA in healthy donors. Regarding the study as a whole: The analysis excluded some indistinguishable V segments, including TRBV6-2 and TRBV6-3. In vitro work confirmed that a few CMV-associated chains recognize CMV antigens. Whilst most TCR sequences proved rare, a subset of public TCRs occurred across many donors.

As to this clone: As yet, its antigen is unknown.

PCR employed 60 Vbeta and 13 Jbeta primers. Using immunoSEQ multiplex PCR, the repertoire was profiled, and TCRdb retains in-frame clones only, with some absent. The table has 150,000 or so clones, around 80% seen once. Germline trimming cut 2 bases from V and 6 bases from J; bases unmatched to any gene: 3. The CDR3 consists of 14 residues. Looked up from germline, CDR1 is SGHNT and CDR2 is YYREEE (reference sequence). The sample comprised PBMCs. The chain recombines TRBV5-4 with TRBJ2-1, with TRBD1 matching 9 bases. This clonotype was obtained from a man aged 18 to 30 in good health and CMV-seronegative. The CDR3 loop is CASSFGTGSNEQFF. CDR3 coding DNA: TGTGCCAGCAGCTTTGGGACAGGGAGCAATGAGCAGTTCTTC.